The 14 T cell receptor beta chains listed next were all sequenced from one sample in a study of blood T cell repertoires in COVID-19. The protocol was immunoSEQ multiplex PCR, while the TCRdb copy is restricted to in-frame clones and leaves out a portion. The sample holds around 230,000 clones, about nine tenths seen once. Sequenced material: PBMCs or T cells enriched from blood (not recorded which). The source of these receptors is a woman aged 25 to 39 who had recovered from COVID-19.

This chain joins TRBV7-8 and TRBJ1-6; a weak D match, TRBD1 (6 bases). Germline-derived CDR1 and CDR2 are SGHVS and FQNEAQ. The V end lost 3 bases, the J end lost 8 bases, and 32 bases lay between the germline ends. This CDR3 is 21 amino acids long. The CDR3 coding sequence is TGTGCCAGCAGCTTCGACCGTCGCCGGGACAAAAGTTCGGCCCGTGATTCACCCCTCCACTTT. Residues: CASSFDRRRDKSSARDSPLHF. Variable domain in full (rest from reference TRBV7-8 and TRBJ1-6): GAGVSQSPRYKVAKRGQDVALRCDPISGHVSLFWYQQALGQGPEFLTYFQNEAQLDKSGLPSDRFFAERPEGSVSTLKIQRTQQEDSAVYLCASSFDRRRDKSSARDSPLHFGNGTRLTVT.

The chain combines TRBV4-1 with TRBJ2-4; D may be TRBD1 (5 bases). Trimming shortened V by 2 bases and J by 1 base, and 18 bases separated the two germline ends. Germline loops: CDR1 MGHRA, CDR2 YSYEKL. The CDR3 sequence is 18 residues long. The CDR3 is CASSQSPLAGLAKNIQYF. The CDR3 DNA reads TGCGCCAGCAGCCAATCCCCCCTGGCAGGGTTGGCCAAAAACATTCAGTACTTC.

The chain is built from TRBV7-6 and TRBJ2-5; TRBD2 aligns across 16 bases. J was trimmed by 5 bases and V by 4 bases; bases with no gene match: 7. Looked up from germline, CDR1 is SGHVS and CDR2 is FNYEAQ. The CDR3 contains 17 residues. The CDR3 region is CASSSGLAGGLWETQYF. The DNA for the CDR3 is TGTGCCAGCAGCTCGGGACTAGCGGGGGGGCTGTGGGAGACCCAGTACTTC.

This clone was seen a single time. This chain links TRBV4-2 with TRBJ2-2, with D possibly TRBD1 on 5 matching bases. The germline V gene encodes CDR1 LGHNA and CDR2 YNFKEQ. Deletions cut 3 bases from V and 1 base from J, with 6 bases between. CDR3 length: 14 amino acids. CDR3: CASSHGQNTGELFF. In DNA form, the CDR3 reads TGTGCCAGCAGCCATGGACAGAACACCGGGGAGCTGTTTTTT.

The rearrangement joins TRBV19 to TRBJ1-4; 7 bases match TRBD1. CDR1 and CDR2 from the germline V gene are LNHDA and SQIVND (reference sequence). Trimming at V came to 3 bases and at J to 0 bases, leaving 1 base not matched to a gene. The CDR3 totals 15 residues. CDR3 sequence reads: CASSIGQATNEKLFF. DNA of the CDR3: TGTGCCAGTAGTATCGGACAGGCAACTAATGAAAAACTGTTTTTT.

J is TRBJ1-4 and V is TRBV4-3, with D possibly TRBD1 on 5 matching bases. The V end was cut by 0 bases, the J end by 8 bases, with 16 bases between. Per germline, CDR1 LGHNA and CDR2 YSLEER. The CDR3 is made up of 16 amino acids. The CDR3 coding sequence is TGCGCCAGCAGCCAAGATAGGTCGGGGGATGGAGAAAAACTGTTTTTT. Its translation: CASSQDRSGDGEKLFF.

The chain joins TRBV7-9 to TRBJ1-1, with no clear D. The CDR3 covers 12 residues. V lost 2 bases and J 1 base, leaving 2 bases between the germline ends. CDR1 and CDR2 (germline): SEHNR, FQNEAQ (reference sequence). The CDR3 loop reads CASSLQNTEAFF. CDR3 DNA sequence: TGTGCCAGCAGCTTACAGAACACTGAAGCTTTCTTT. The whole variable domain, remainder taken from reference TRBV7-9 and TRBJ1-1, is DTGVSQNPRHKITKRGQNVTFRCDPISEHNRLYWYRQTLGQGPEFLTYFQNEAQLEKSRLLSDRFSAERPKGSFSTLEIQRTEQGDSAMYLCASSLQNTEAFFGQGTRLTVV.

The chain has TRBV6-5 and TRBJ1-4; 10 bases align to TRBD1. The CDR3 is 14 residues long. Germline CDR1 reads MNHEY; CDR2 reads SVGAGI. V trimming: 7 bases; J trimming: 6 bases; junction bases outside the gene matches: 5. The DNA of the CDR3 is TGTGCCAGCATGAGGGGACAGGGGCATGAAAAACTGTTTTTT. Amino acid sequence: CASMRGQGHEKLFF.

The chain is built from TRBV5-1 and TRBJ1-2, with D unresolved. Trimming cost V 0 bases and J 7 bases, with 10 bases left between them. Looked up from germline, CDR1 is SGHRS and CDR2 is YFSETQ. This CDR3 contains 13 residues. Written as DNA, the CDR3 is TGCGCCAGCAGCTTGGGGAGTGGATCTGGCTACACCTTC. Translated, it gives CASSLGSGSGYTF.

This chain connects TRBV19 to TRBJ2-5; TRBD2 agrees at 8 bases. The V segment lost 4 bases and the J segment 2 bases; nucleotides outside the gene matches: 9. Germline values: CDR1 LNHDA, CDR2 SQIVND (reference sequence). This CDR3 spans 16 amino acids. The CDR3, as DNA: TGTGCCAGTAGTAAGGGCGGGGGGCGTATTCAAGAGACCCAGTACTTC. Residues: CASSKGGGRIQETQYF.

The chain joins TRBV25-1 to TRBJ2-1; D remains ambiguous. CDR1 is MGHDK, CDR2 SYGVNS, per germline. V lost 4 bases and J lost 4, with 2 bases in between. This CDR3 is 11 amino acids long. The CDR3 DNA is TGTGCCAGCAGTGCGTACAATGAGCAGTTCTTC. It codes for CASSAYNEQFF.

V gene TRBV10-1 combines with J gene TRBJ2-5; 12 nucleotides line up with TRBD2. In germline, CDR1 is WNHNN, CDR2 SYGVQD (reference sequence). Trimming removed 0 bases from V and 5 bases from J; junction bases left unmatched: 7. The CDR3 spans 17 residues. As DNA, the CDR3 is TGCGCCAGCAGTGAGTCTGTTCGACTAGCGGGGGACGAGACCCAGTACTTC. Translating it yields CASSESVRLAGDETQYF.

This sequence joins TRBV3-1 (or the pseudogene TRBV3-2) and TRBJ2-5; TRBD2 matches at 10 bases. V shed 4 bases, J shed 4 bases, and the junction held 3 bases outside the gene matches. The CDR3 spans 14 residues. Germline CDR1 is LGHDT and CDR2 is YNNKEL (reference sequence). The CDR3 is CASSPSGGGETQYF. Here the CDR3 DNA reads TGTGCCAGCAGCCCAAGCGGGGGGGGAGAGACCCAGTACTTC.

V is TRBV5-1 and J is TRBJ1-1; 8 nucleotides line up with TRBD1. The ends lost 4 bases at V and 1 base at J; junction bases unmatched: 6. The CDR3 runs 15 residues. Germline CDR1 reads SGHRS; CDR2 reads YFSETQ. This CDR3 reads CASSNIGQGNTEAFF. The DNA of the CDR3 is TGCGCCAGCAGCAATATAGGACAGGGGAACACTGAAGCTTTCTTT.